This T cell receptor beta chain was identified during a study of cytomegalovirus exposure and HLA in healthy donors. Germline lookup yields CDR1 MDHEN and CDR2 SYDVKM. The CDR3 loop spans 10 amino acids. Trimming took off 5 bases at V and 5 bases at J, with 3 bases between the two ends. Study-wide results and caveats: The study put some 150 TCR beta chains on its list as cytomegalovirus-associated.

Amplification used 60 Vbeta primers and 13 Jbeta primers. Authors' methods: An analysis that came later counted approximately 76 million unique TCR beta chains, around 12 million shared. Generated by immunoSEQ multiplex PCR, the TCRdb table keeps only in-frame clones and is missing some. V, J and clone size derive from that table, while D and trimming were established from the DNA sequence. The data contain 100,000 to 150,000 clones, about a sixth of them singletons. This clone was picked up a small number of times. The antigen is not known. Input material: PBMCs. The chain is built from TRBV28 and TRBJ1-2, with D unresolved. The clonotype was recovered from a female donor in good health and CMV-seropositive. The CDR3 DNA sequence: TGTGCCAGCAGTCAATATGGCTACACCTTC. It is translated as CASSQYGYTF.